A selection of T cell receptor beta chains follows, all from one sample in a study of T cells in Graves' hyperthyroidism and ophthalmopathy. Each CDR3 protein gets one entry after TCRdb re-called the multiplex PCR reads with MiXCR. The table records around 440,000 distinct CDR3 sequences, more than 15% of them present only once. The sequencing sample was made of blood. The receptors were gathered from a woman aged 18-35 years with Graves' hyperthyroidism. The CDR3 runs from the conserved cysteine through the conserved F or W. The D gene is left open where the match is weak. Clone size is stated in some rows and not others, as once, few, many or a class when expanded.

length | J | size | D | V | DNA | CDR3
17 | TRBJ2-1 | few | - | TRBV5-5 | TGTGCCAGCAGCTTGGCTGGCAGGATAAGCTCCTACAATGAGCAGTTCTTC | CASSLAGRISSYNEQFF
14 | TRBJ2-7 | many | - | TRBV28 | TGTGCCAGCAAGAGCCGGGAACCCTCCTACGAGCAGTACTTC | CASKSREPSYEQYF
11 | TRBJ2-3 | few | - | TRBV28 | TGTGCCAGCATTCAGGCAGATACGCAGTATTTT | CASIQADTQYF
15 | TRBJ1-5 | few | - | TRBV19 | TGTGCCAGTAGTATCGGTGGTGGGGGCAATCAGCCCCAGCATTTT | CASSIGGGGNQPQHF
15 | TRBJ1-6 | few | TRBD1 | TRBV12-3/TRBV12-4 | TGTGCCAGCAGCAAACAGGGGACCAATAATTCACCCCTCCACTTT | CASSKQGTNNSPLHF
14 | TRBJ1-1 | many | - | TRBV29-1 | TGCAGCGTTGAAGGGGGCAGGGGGAACACTGAAGCTTTCTTT | CSVEGGRGNTEAFF
14 | TRBJ2-7 | - | - | TRBV6-2/TRBV6-3 | TGTGCCAGCAGCCGTGGGCTCGGACGGTACGAGCAGTACTTC | CASSRGLGRYEQYF
16 | TRBJ2-7 | many | - | TRBV18 | TGTGCCAGCTCACCACCGTTGGGCGGAAACTCCTACGAGCAGTACTTC | CASSPPLGGNSYEQYF
14 | TRBJ2-2 | few | - | TRBV2 | TGTGCCAGCAGTGACAGGTCCCCCACCGGGGAGCTGTTTTTT | CASSDRSPTGELFF
14 | TRBJ2-7 | many | - | TRBV20-1 | TGCAGTGCCCAGGAGGCTACAGGTATCCACGAGCAGTACTTC | CSAQEATGIHEQYF
16 | TRBJ2-2 | many | TRBD1 | TRBV27 | TGTGCCAGCAGTTTAAGGGGCGACAGGGTCACCGGGGAGCTGTTTTTT | CASSLRGDRVTGELFF
16 | TRBJ1-2 | many | - | TRBV12-3/TRBV12-4 | TGTGCCAGCACCGACCCGGACGTTCCCCCAACCTATGGCTACACCTTC | CASTDPDVPPTYGYTF
13 | TRBJ1-6 | - | - | TRBV9 | TGTGCCAGCAGCGTAGATAGTAATTCACCCCTCCACTTT | CASSVDSNSPLHF
16 | TRBJ2-1 | many | - | TRBV28 | TGTGCCAGCAGTTCTCGGACGGCGAGCTCCTACAATGAGCAGTTCTTC | CASSSRTASSYNEQFF
13 | TRBJ1-5 | few | - | TRBV10-3 | TGTGCCATCCAGGAGAATAGCAATCAGCCCCAGCATTTT | CAIQENSNQPQHF
16 | TRBJ2-3 | many | TRBD2 | TRBV20-1 | TGCAGTGCCAGAAGGATACTAGCGGGAGACACAGATACGCAGTATTTT | CSARRILAGDTDTQYF
14 | TRBJ1-3 | - | - | TRBV18 | TGTGCCAGCTCAATGGGCCTAGGAGGAAACACCATATATTTT | CASSMGLGGNTIYF
16 | TRBJ1-2 | many | TRBD1 | TRBV19 | TGTGCCAGTAGTCAGTCGGGACAGGGGGCCCGGAATGGCTACACCTTC | CASSQSGQGARNGYTF
15 | TRBJ1-4 | many | - | TRBV27 | TGTGCCAGCAGCCACCGGGCGGGGAGGCATGAAAAACTGTTTTTT | CASSHRAGRHEKLFF